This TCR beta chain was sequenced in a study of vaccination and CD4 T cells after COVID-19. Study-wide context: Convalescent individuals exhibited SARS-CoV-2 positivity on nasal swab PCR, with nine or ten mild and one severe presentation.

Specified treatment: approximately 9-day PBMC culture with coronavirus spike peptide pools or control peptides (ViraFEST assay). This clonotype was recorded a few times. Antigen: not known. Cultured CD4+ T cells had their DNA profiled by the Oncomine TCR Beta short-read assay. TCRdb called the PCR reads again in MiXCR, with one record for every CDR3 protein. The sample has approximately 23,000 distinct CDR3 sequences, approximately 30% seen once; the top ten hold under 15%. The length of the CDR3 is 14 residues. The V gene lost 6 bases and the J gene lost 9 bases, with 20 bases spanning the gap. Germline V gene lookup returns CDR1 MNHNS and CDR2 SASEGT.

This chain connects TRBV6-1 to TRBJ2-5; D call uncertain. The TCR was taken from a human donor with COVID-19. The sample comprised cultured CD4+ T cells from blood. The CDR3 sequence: CASSQGRRVGAQYF. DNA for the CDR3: TGTGCCAGCAGCCAAGGAAGGAGAGTTGGGGCCCAGTACTTC.